The T cell receptor beta chain under discussion was sequenced for a study of shared clonotypes between healthy human individuals. The healthy adult donors were HIV-negative and reported no recent acute infections or vaccinations. The authors divided CD4+ cells into CD45RA+ naive and CD45RA-negative memory subsets. Findings and caveats of the study: Generation of non-shared clonotypes was less probable than generation of clonotypes shared by all four donors.

Trimming left V 3 bases short and J 11 bases short, with 11 bases between. Germline loops: CDR1 KGHSH, CDR2 LQKENI. This CDR3 is 11 amino acids long. TCRdb's table, derived via immunoSEQ multiplex PCR, lists solely in-frame clones and lacks some. The table shows more than 1.2 million clones, with approximately 98.5% occurring only once. A word on this clone: The antigen is undetermined.

The sample taken for sequencing was naive CD4+ T cells sorted from blood. Stated subset: CD45RA+ positively selected. The sequence derives from a man aged 25-40 years in good health. The chain links TRBV18 to TRBJ2-7; D uncertain. CDR3: CASSPGGGEYF. CDR3 in DNA: TGTGCCAGCTCACCCGGCGGCGGTGAGTACTTC. The variable domain in full, with the rest retrieved from reference TRBV18 and TRBJ2-7, is NAGVMQNPRHLVRRRGQEARLRCSPMKGHSHVYWYRQLPEEGLKFMVYLQKENIIDESGMPKERFSAEFPKEGPSILRIQQVVRGDSAAYFCASSPGGGEYFGPGTRLTVT.